Below are 2 T cell receptor beta chains sequenced from a single sample in a study of early T cells in non-severe SARS-CoV-2 infection (dated by TCRdb to the early 2020s). The library was obtained by 5' RACE. The data were produced on a NextSeq 500. Starting from the raw public reads, TCRdb applied fastp trimming at Q25, assembled clones with MiXCR and retained in-frame beta chains. Entries that share a CDR3 protein sequence are merged under the most common genes and DNA. A total of 80,000 or so distinct CDR3 sequences appear in this sample, around 11% of them only once. The ten largest clones add up to 12% of the sample. Specimen: whole blood, collected at baseline. Receptor source: an adult who was a healthcare worker with PCR-confirmed SARS-CoV-2 infection or an uninfected control (not recorded which).

The chain recombines TRBV28 with TRBJ2-7, with 11 bases aligning to TRBD1. With 4 bases clipped from V and 2 bases from J, the junction kept 4 bases outside the gene matches. In germline, CDR1 is MDHEN, CDR2 SYDVKM. There are 15 residues in the CDR3. The CDR3 nucleotides read TGTGCCAGCAGTTCCTCGGGACAGGGGGCCTACGAGCAGTACTTC. This gives the protein CASSSSGQGAYEQYF.

This clonotype occurred a few times. The J gene is TRBJ2-2, the V gene TRBV2; TRBD2 matches at 12 bases. Trimming took 5 bases from V and 6 from J; bases not matched to a gene: 4. This CDR3 is 15 amino acids long. Germline CDR1 and CDR2: SNHLY and FYNNEI. The CDR3 nucleotides read TGTGCCAGCAGTCTAGCGGGGGGGCCCTCCGGGGAGCTGTTTTTT. Translation: CASSLAGGPSGELFF.